This T cell receptor beta chain stems from a study of blood T cell repertoires in COVID-19. The wider study: PBMCs, B-cell-depleted T cells, or T cells provided the cDNA or gDNA that made up the material.

The CDR3 is made up of 17 amino acids. Trimming shortened V by 1 base and J by 2 bases, and 14 bases separated the two germline ends. Looked up from germline, CDR1 is MNHEY and CDR2 is SMNVEV (reference sequence). Per the study methods: Amplification from reference gene primers served as the basis for estimated nucleated cell counts. The repertoire was sequenced with immunoSEQ multiplex PCR; TCRdb's copy has only in-frame clones and lacks some. Clonal size and the V and J genes are those of that table, whereas D and trimming came from the DNA. This table has over 200,000 clones, roughly 80% appearing once.

The material sequenced was peripheral blood. The clonotype originates from a human donor in a cohort sampled during active COVID-19. The chain carries TRBV27 and TRBJ1-4; tentative D call: TRBD1 (5 bases). The CDR3 loop is CASSLLRQGMTNEKLFF. CDR3 DNA: TGTGCCAGCAGTTTATTAAGGCAGGGTATGACTAATGAAAAACTGTTTTTT. The full variable domain, in which reference TRBV27 and TRBJ1-4 provide the parts outside the CDR3, is EAQVTQNPRYLITVTGKKLTVTCSQNMNHEYMSWYRQDPGLGLRQIYYSMNVEVTDKGDVPEGYKVSRKEKRNFPLILESPSPNQTSLYFCASSLLRQGMTNEKLFFGSGTQLSVL.